One and the same sample provided the 6 T cell receptor beta chains below, sequenced in a study of graft-versus-host responses after intestinal transplantation. Data came from immunoSEQ multiplex PCR; TCRdb stores just in-frame clones and leaves some out. The table includes roughly 20,000 clones, more than 40% detected once. The sequencing here drew on alloreactive CD4+ T cells from a mixed lymphocyte reaction culture, taken before intestinal transplant. The subset denotes: CFSE-low proliferating T cells sorted from approximately 6-day pre-transplant mixed lymphocyte reaction (GvH or HvG direction). These TCRs come from a human patient who received an intestinal transplant.

The V and J genes are TRBV6-5 and TRBJ2-3; D may be TRBD2 (6 bases). The CDR3 extends over 14 amino acids. Germline V lookup: CDR1 MNHEY, CDR2 SVGAGI. The V end lost 8 bases, the J end lost 0 bases, and 12 bases lay between the germline ends. CDR3 nucleotides: TGTGCCAGCTGTGGTGGGGGGAGCACAGATACGCAGTATTTT. This sequence encodes CASCGGGSTDTQYF.

The chain couples TRBV18 to TRBJ1-6; 9 bases line up with TRBD1. The CDR3 runs to 15 residues. Germline V CDR1 and CDR2: KGHSH, LQKENI. The J segment lost 7 bases and the V segment lost 2 bases, leaving 3 bases of the junction unmatched. The DNA for the CDR3 is TGTGCCAGCTCACCATTGGGACAGGGCAATTCACCCCTCCACTTT. As protein: CASSPLGQGNSPLHF.

This clone was detected only a few times. The chain has TRBV7-2 and TRBJ1-6; possibly TRBD1 for D (5 bases). CDR1 and CDR2 (germline): SGHTA, FQGNSA. Trimming cost V 3 bases and J 13 bases, with 16 bases left between them. The CDR3 length is 14 residues. The chain's CDR3 is CASSFKFQGTPLHF. CDR3 nucleotide sequence: TGTGCCAGCAGCTTTAAGTTTCAGGGTACCCCCCTCCACTTT.

This chain uses TRBV7-6 with TRBJ2-1, with D tentatively TRBD2 (5 bases). The CDR3 has 15 residues. V was clipped by 0 bases and J by 4 bases, with 10 bases between them. CDR1 and CDR2 from the germline V gene are SGHVS and FNYEAQ. The CDR3 coding sequence is TGTGCCAGCAGCTTAGCCCTACTAGGGTACAATGAGCAGTTCTTC. It translates to CASSLALLGYNEQFF.

The CDR3 DNA sequence: TGTGCCGCGGGGGGGCAGGGGCCCTACGAGCAGTACTTC. It is translated as CAAGGQGPYEQYF. The chain combines TRBV28 with TRBJ2-7; TRBD2 aligns across 9 bases. The CDR3 loop spans 13 amino acids. Germline CDR1 and CDR2: MDHEN and SYDVKM. The trim removed 11 bases at V and 2 bases at J, leaving 7 bases unmatched. The whole variable domain, remainder taken from reference TRBV28 and TRBJ2-7, is DVKVTQSSRYLVKRTGEKVFLECVQDMDHENMFWYRQDPGLGLRLIYFSYDVKMKEKGDIPEGYSVSREKKERFSLILESASTNQTSMYLCAAGGQGPYEQYFGPGTRLTVT.

In its sample, this clone was seen a few times. The gene calls are TRBV6-5 and TRBJ2-1; 7 bases are shared with TRBD2. CDR3 size: 14 residues. Unmatched junction bases numbered 7, after V lost 6 bases and J lost 5 bases. Germline V gives CDR1 MNHEY, CDR2 SVGAGI. The CDR3, as DNA: TGTGCCAGCAGCACGGGGGGACTAAACAATGAGCAGTTCTTC. It codes for CASSTGGLNNEQFF.